Sequencing of this T cell receptor (beta chain) was carried out in a study of T cells in Graves' hyperthyroidism and ophthalmopathy. In regard to this clonotype: Antigen unknown.

RNA transcripts yielded amplified TCR beta CDR3 regions. Primed by the HTBI set, a first-round RT-PCR was run on the TCR CDR3. TCRdb reanalysed the multiplex PCR reads using MiXCR and keeps one entry per CDR3 protein. The data contain roughly 420,000 distinct CDR3 sequences, around 13% of them seen just once; the ten biggest clones take up 5% to 6%. Study results and caveats: Separation of ophthalmopathy from stable hyperthyroidism was achieved by a 13 V-J model.

Diagnosis of hyperthyroidism was new in patients aged 18 to 65, and its duration was under 2 months. The CDR3 runs 15 residues. Germline lookup yields CDR1 LNHDA and CDR2 SQIVND (reference sequence). V lost 4 bases to trimming and J lost 4 bases; unmatched junction nucleotides: 6. V gene TRBV19 combines with J gene TRBJ2-1, with 8 bases fitting TRBD2. The receptor's source is a woman in her late teens or twenties with Graves' hyperthyroidism. The sequencing input was blood. CDR3 residues: CASSTGLVRYNEQFF. The DNA of the CDR3 is TGTGCCAGTAGTACGGGACTAGTTCGGTACAATGAGCAGTTCTTC.